The 18 T cell receptor beta chains below all came from one sample that was sequenced in a study of CD8 T cells in ankylosing spondylitis. TCRdb reprocessed the 5' RACE reads with MiXCR, giving one entry per CDR3 protein. The repertoire has roughly 91,000 distinct CDR3 sequences, roughly 8.7% of them found once; the top ten carry approximately 9.7%. What was sequenced was blood, either unsorted or a sorted T cell fraction (not recorded which). These receptors came from a male donor with ankylosing spondylitis or in good health (not recorded which).

At least ten counts were recorded for this clonotype. The chain combines TRBV5-1 with TRBJ1-4; no clear D. V was cut by 1 base and J by 8 bases, with 12 bases left in between. This CDR3 has 14 residues. The V gene's germline CDR1 is SGHRS and CDR2 YFSETQ. The CDR3 DNA follows: TGCGCCAGCAGCTTGTGGGTCGGAGAGGAAAAACTGTTTTTT. This encodes CASSLWVGEEKLFF.

This clonotype was observed many times. The chain uses TRBV6-2 or TRBV6-3 and TRBJ1-3; D possibly corresponds to TRBD1 (5 bases). Trimming removed 7 bases at V and 2 bases at J, with 15 bases between. The CDR3 has 15 residues. Germline values: CDR1 MNHEY, CDR2 SVGEGT. The CDR3 loop is CASIRRDGAGNTIYF. The CDR3 coding sequence is TGTGCCAGCATACGTCGGGACGGAGCTGGAAACACCATATATTTT.

This clonotype showed up many times. V and J are TRBV11-2 and TRBJ2-3; 10 bases are shared with TRBD2. CDR3 size: 18 residues. CDR1 SGHAT and CDR2 FQNNGV come from the germline V gene. Trimming removed 4 bases from V and 3 bases from J; junction bases left unmatched: 13. The CDR3 DNA is TGTGCCAGCAGCTCCGGACTAGCGGTTCCTTTGATGACAGATACGCAGTATTTT. It specifies CASSSGLAVPLMTDTQYF.

This clonotype was seen at least ten times. The rearrangement links TRBV5-4 to TRBJ2-1; 8 nucleotides agree with TRBD2. J lost 2 bases, V lost 0 bases, and 4 bases had no gene match. Germline V lookup: CDR1 SGHNT, CDR2 YYREEE (reference sequence). This CDR3 is 16 amino acids long. For the CDR3, the DNA is TGTGCCAGCAGCTTGGAGGGCGGGAGGACCTACAATGAGCAGTTCTTC. Translation gives CASSLEGGRTYNEQFF.

This clonotype was seen a handful of times. The CDR3 nucleotides read TGCAGTGCTTCGCCGGGACCCGGGGGCAATCAGCCCCAGCATTTT. Amino acids: CSASPGPGGNQPQHF. The chain couples TRBV20-1 to TRBJ1-5, with a possible D match to TRBD1 (5 bases). Trimming left V 5 bases short and J 2 bases short, with 16 bases between. CDR1 and CDR2 from the germline V gene are DFQATT and SNEGSKA (reference sequence). The CDR3 covers 15 residues.

This clonotype was observed a handful of times. The V and J genes are TRBV21-1 and TRBJ2-7; the listed D gene, TRBD1, was not tested against the DNA. TRBV21-1 is classified as a pseudogene. The CDR3 runs 14 residues. The DNA for the CDR3 is TGTGCCAGCAGGGCAGGGAGATGTTCCTACGAGCAGTACTTC. It translates to CASRAGRCSYEQYF.

This clonotype was detected ten times or more. The rearrangement links TRBV9 to TRBJ1-4; 7 bases agree with TRBD1. There are 14 residues in the CDR3. V lost 0 bases to trimming and J lost 7 bases; unmatched junction nucleotides: 3. CDR1 is SGDLS, CDR2 YYNGEE, per germline. The CDR3, as DNA: TGTGCCAGCAGCGTAGGACAGGGCCTTGAAAAACTGTTTTTT. Translation gives CASSVGQGLEKLFF.

This clonotype showed up many times. The rearrangement uses TRBV7-2 and TRBJ1-1, with D uncertain. Per germline, CDR1 SGHTA and CDR2 FQGNSA. The V end was cut by 7 bases, the J end by 0 bases, with 15 bases between. The CDR3 consists of 15 residues. The CDR3 here is CASTLDMAMNTEAFF. DNA of the CDR3: TGTGCCAGCACCCTAGACATGGCGATGAACACTGAAGCTTTCTTT.

This clonotype was detected only a few times. V gene TRBV7-2 combines with J gene TRBJ2-1; D is uncertain. Trimming stripped 1 base from V and 2 bases from J, with 6 bases between. Germline assignment: CDR1 SGHTA and CDR2 FQGNSA. The CDR3 length is 14 residues. Here the CDR3 reads CASSLEVPYNEQFF. The CDR3 DNA reads TGTGCCAGCAGCTTAGAGGTCCCCTACAATGAGCAGTTCTTC.

This clonotype has at least ten counts. The J gene is TRBJ2-1, the V gene TRBV4-3; D gene ambiguous. This CDR3 is built from 15 residues. Trimming left V 0 bases short and J 3 bases short, with 9 bases between. Germline assignment: CDR1 LGHNA and CDR2 YSLEER. The CDR3 DNA sequence: TGCGCCAGCAGCCAAGAATTGGGGAACTACAATGAGCAGTTCTTC. Protein product: CASSQELGNYNEQFF.

This clonotype was counted between two and nine times. The V call is TRBV9, the J call TRBJ2-5, with 8 nucleotides matching TRBD2. From germline, CDR1 is SGDLS and CDR2 YYNGEE. The CDR3 extends over 16 amino acids. The V segment lost 5 bases and the J segment 3 bases; nucleotides outside the gene matches: 12. In DNA form, the CDR3 reads TGTGCCAGCAGTGGCTCTGTGGCAGCGGGGGAAGAGACCCAGTACTTC. It is translated as CASSGSVAAGEETQYF.

The chain has TRBV3-1 and TRBJ2-7; maybe TRBD2 (7 bases). The CDR3 extends over 16 amino acids. The V end lost 1 base, the J end lost 2 bases, and 15 bases lay between the germline ends. From germline, CDR1 is LGHDT and CDR2 YNNKEL (reference sequence). This CDR3 reads CASSQVLAGAPYEQYF. CDR3 coding DNA: TGTGCCAGCAGCCAAGTTCTGGCGGGGGCCCCCTACGAGCAGTACTTC.

This clonotype has at least ten counts. The CDR3 loop is CASSQSSGGYNEQFF. DNA of the CDR3: TGCGCCAGCAGCCAGTCTAGCGGGGGATACAATGAGCAGTTCTTC. The chain combines TRBV5-1 with TRBJ2-1, with 10 bases fitting TRBD2. V lost 4 bases, J lost 4 bases, and 5 bases stayed unmatched. The CDR3 is 15 residues long. CDR1 and CDR2 from the germline V gene are SGHRS and YFSETQ.

This clonotype came up many times. The chain's CDR3 is CASSFGTLYNEQFF. The CDR3 region has the DNA TGCGCCAGCAGCTTTGGGACCCTTTACAATGAGCAGTTCTTC. The chain combines TRBV5-1 with TRBJ2-1; D assignment may be TRBD1 or TRBD2 (5 bases each). The CDR3 consists of 14 residues. V shed 2 bases and J shed 4 bases, with 10 bases lying between them. The germline CDR1 and CDR2 sequences are SGHRS and YFSETQ.

This clonotype was seen ten or more times. V and J are TRBV12-3 or TRBV12-4 and TRBJ1-2; D unresolved. The V end lost 7 bases, the J end lost 8 bases, and 17 bases lay between the germline ends. The CDR3 covers 13 residues. CDR3 nucleotides: TGTGCCAGCACCTTAGGCCCTCGGGGAGGCTACACCTTC. This encodes CASTLGPRGGYTF.

There are many counts of this clonotype. The rearrangement uses TRBV7-2 and TRBJ1-2; 7 positions match TRBD1. J was trimmed by 3 bases and V by 1 base; bases with no gene match: 5. Germline V gives CDR1 SGHTA, CDR2 FQGNSA. CDR3 length: 15 residues. This chain's CDR3 is CASSLETGTDYGYTF. The CDR3 DNA follows: TGTGCCAGCAGCTTAGAAACAGGGACAGACTATGGCTACACCTTC.

This clonotype was seen ten or more times. The J gene is TRBJ2-2, the V gene TRBV20-1, with 8 bases fitting TRBD1. The V gene's germline CDR1 is DFQATT and CDR2 SNEGSKA (reference sequence). V lost 2 bases, J lost 7 bases, and 3 bases stayed unmatched. The CDR3 sequence is 13 residues long. CDR3 in amino acids: CSARQGAIGELFF. CDR3 sequence (DNA): TGCAGTGCTAGACAGGGGGCTATCGGGGAGCTGTTTTTT.

Ten or more counts support this clonotype. V gene TRBV18 combines with J gene TRBJ2-3, with D unclear. From germline, CDR1 is KGHSH and CDR2 LQKENI. Trimming took off 1 base at V and 5 bases at J, with 1 base between the two ends. CDR3 size: 11 residues. CDR3 loop: CASSPLDTQYF. CDR3 coding DNA: TGTGCCAGCTCACCACTAGATACGCAGTATTTT.